This TCR beta chain was documented in a study of T cell responses to AZD1222 COVID-19 vaccine. Study background: Recipients boosted at about 4 weeks or about 12 weeks are pooled.

TCRdb keeps only in-frame clones here, not all; method: immunoSEQ multiplex PCR. Among around 160,000 clones, about 90% were seen once, and the ten largest hold 5.2%. Germline CDR1 is LNHNV and CDR2 is YYDKDF (reference sequence). V was shortened by 3 bases and J by 6 bases, with 8 bases between the two germline ends. The CDR3 spans 13 residues. With regard to this clone: Its specificity is not known.

General study results and limits: Across spike, vaccine-associated CD4 TCRs were found, dominant at 160-218 and 743-854. A mostly white British donor set with more females was recruited, and clonal diversity was possibly underestimated. Unmutated variant regions reportedly attract nearly half of all spike-specific TCRs.

The genes are TRBV15 and TRBJ2-2; D is uncertain. The TCR sequence derives from an adult in good health. This sample comprised peripheral blood, obtained on day 0 of AZD1222 vaccination. CDR3 amino acids: CATSSSLAGELFF. The CDR3 region has the DNA TGTGCCACCAGCAGTAGCCTCGCCGGGGAGCTGTTTTTT.